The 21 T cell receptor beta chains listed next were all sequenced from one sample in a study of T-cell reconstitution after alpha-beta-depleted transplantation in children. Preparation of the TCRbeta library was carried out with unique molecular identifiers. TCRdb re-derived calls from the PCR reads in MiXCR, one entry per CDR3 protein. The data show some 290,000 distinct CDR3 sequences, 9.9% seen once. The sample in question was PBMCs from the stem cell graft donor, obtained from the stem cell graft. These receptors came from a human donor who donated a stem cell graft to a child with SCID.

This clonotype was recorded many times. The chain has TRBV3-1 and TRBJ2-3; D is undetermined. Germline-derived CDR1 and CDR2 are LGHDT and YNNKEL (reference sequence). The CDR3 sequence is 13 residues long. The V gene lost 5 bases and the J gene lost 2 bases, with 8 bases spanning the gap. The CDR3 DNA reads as TGTGCCAGCAGCGCCCTTCTCACAGATACGCAGTATTTT. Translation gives CASSALLTDTQYF.

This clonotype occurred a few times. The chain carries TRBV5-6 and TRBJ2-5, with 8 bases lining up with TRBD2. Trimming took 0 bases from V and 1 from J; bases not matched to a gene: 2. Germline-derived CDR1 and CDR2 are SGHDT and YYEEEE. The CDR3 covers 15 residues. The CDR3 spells CASSLAGTSQETQYF. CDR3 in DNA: TGTGCCAGCAGCTTGGCGGGGACTAGCCAAGAGACCCAGTACTTC.

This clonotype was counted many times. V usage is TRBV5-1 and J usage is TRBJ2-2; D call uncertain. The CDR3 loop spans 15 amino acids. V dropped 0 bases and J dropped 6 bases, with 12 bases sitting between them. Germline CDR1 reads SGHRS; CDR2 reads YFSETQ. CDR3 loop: CASSLVGLHAGELFF. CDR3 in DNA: TGCGCCAGCAGCTTGGTAGGCCTACATGCCGGGGAGCTGTTTTTT. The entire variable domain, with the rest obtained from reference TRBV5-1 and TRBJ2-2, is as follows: KAGVTQTPRYLIKTRGQQVTLSCSPISGHRSVSWYQQTPGQGLQFLFEYFSETQRNKGNFPGRFSGRQFSNSRSEMNVSTLELGDSALYLCASSLVGLHAGELFFGEGSRLTVL.

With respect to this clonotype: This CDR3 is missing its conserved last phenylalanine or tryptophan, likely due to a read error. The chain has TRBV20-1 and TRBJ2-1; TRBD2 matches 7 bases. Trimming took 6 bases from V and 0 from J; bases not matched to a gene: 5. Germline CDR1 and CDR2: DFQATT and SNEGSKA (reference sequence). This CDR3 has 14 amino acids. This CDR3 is CSALADYSYNEQFY. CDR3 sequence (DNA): TGCAGTGCGCTAGCGGATTACTCCTACAATGAGCAGTTCTAC.

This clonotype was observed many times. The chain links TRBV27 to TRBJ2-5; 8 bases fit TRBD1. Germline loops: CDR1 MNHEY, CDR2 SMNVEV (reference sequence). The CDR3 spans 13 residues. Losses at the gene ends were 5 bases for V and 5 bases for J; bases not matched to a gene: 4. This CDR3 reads CASSGRGQETQYF. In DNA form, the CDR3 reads TGTGCCAGCAGTGGCAGGGGGCAGGAGACCCAGTACTTC.

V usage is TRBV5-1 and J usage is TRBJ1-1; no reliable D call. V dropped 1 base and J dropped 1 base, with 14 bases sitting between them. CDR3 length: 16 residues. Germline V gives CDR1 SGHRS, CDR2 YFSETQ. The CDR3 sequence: CASSLWAGSPNTEAFF. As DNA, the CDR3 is TGCGCCAGCAGCTTGTGGGCGGGCAGCCCGAACACTGAAGCTTTCTTT.

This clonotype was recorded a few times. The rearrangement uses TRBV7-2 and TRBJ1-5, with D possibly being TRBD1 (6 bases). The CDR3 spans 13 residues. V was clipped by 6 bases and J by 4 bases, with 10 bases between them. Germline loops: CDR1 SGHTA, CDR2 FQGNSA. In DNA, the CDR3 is TGTGCCAGCAGACCTCAGGGGAATCAGCCCCAGCATTTT. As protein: CASRPQGNQPQHF.

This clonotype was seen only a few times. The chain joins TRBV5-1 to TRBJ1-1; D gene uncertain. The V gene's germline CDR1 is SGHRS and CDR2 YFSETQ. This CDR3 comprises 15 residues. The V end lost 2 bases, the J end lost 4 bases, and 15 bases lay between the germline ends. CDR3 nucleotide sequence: TGCGCCAGCAGCTTATCTCCTTCGTCGGGCACTGAAGCTTTCTTT. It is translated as CASSLSPSSGTEAFF.

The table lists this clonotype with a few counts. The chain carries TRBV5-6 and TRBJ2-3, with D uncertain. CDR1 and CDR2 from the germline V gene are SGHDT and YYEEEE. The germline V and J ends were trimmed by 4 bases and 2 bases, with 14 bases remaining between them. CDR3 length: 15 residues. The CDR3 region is CASSPSRVSTDTQYF. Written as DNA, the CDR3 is TGTGCCAGCAGCCCAAGCCGGGTATCCACAGATACGCAGTATTTT. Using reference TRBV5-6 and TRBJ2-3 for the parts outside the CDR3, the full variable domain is DAGVTQSPTHLIKTRGQQVTLRCSPKSGHDTVSWYQQALGQGPQFIFQYYEEEERQRGNFPDRFSGHQFPNYSSELNVNALLLGDSALYLCASSPSRVSTDTQYFGPGTRLTVL.

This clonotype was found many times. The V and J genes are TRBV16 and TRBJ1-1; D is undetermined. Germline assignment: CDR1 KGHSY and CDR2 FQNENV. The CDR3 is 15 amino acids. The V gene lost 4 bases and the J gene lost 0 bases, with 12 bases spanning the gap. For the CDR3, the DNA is TGTGCCAGCAGCCGAGAACAACCCATGAACACTGAAGCTTTCTTT. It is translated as CASSREQPMNTEAFF.

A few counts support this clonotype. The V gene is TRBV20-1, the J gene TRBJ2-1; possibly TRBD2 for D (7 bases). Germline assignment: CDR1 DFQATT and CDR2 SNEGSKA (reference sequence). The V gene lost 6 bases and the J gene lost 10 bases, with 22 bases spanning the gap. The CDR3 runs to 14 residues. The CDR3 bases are TGCAGTGCGAGGAAAGGGGGGGCCTTTGGGGAGCAGTTCTTC. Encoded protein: CSARKGGAFGEQFF.

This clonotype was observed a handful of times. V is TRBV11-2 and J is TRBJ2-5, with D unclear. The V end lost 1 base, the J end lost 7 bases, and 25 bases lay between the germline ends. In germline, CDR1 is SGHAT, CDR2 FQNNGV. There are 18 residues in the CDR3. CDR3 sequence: CASSLVSPGTANFGTQYF. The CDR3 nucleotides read TGTGCCAGCAGCTTAGTTTCGCCCGGAACAGCCAATTTTGGGACCCAGTACTTC.

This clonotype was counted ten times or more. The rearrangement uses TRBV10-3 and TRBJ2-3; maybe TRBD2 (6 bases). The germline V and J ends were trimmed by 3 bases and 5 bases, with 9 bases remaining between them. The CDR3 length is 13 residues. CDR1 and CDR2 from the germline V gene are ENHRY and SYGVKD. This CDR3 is CAISEPGGDTQYF. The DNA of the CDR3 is TGTGCCATCAGTGAACCCGGGGGAGATACGCAGTATTTT.

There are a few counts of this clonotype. Here the CDR3 reads CSVLVQGYSGNTIYF. DNA of the CDR3: TGCAGCGTCCTTGTACAGGGTTACTCTGGAAACACCATATATTTT. The J gene is TRBJ1-3, the V gene TRBV29-1; weak D call: TRBD1 (6 bases). The CDR3 runs to 15 residues. CDR1 is SQVTM and CDR2 is ANQGSEA in the germline V gene. The V gene lost 6 bases and the J gene lost 0 bases, with 15 bases spanning the gap.

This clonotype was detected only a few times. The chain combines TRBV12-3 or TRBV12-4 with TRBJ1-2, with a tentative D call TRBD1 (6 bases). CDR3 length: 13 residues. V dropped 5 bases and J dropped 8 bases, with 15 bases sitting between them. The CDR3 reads CASSPTGNGGYTF. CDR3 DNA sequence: TGTGCCAGCAGTCCCACAGGGAATGGCGGCTACACCTTC.

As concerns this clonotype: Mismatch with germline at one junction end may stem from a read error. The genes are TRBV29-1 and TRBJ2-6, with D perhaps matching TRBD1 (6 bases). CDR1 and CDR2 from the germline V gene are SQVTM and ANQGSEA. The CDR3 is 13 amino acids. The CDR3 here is CSVEVSGAYVLTF. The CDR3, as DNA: TGCAGCGTTGAAGTTTCAGGGGCCTACGTCCTGACTTTC. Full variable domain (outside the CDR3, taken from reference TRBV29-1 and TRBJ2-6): SAVISQKPSRDICQRGTSLTIQCQVDSQVTMMFWYRQQPGQSLTLIATANQGSEATYESGFVIDKFPISRPNLTFSTLTVSNMSPEDSSIYLCSVEVSGAYVLTFGAGSRLTVL.

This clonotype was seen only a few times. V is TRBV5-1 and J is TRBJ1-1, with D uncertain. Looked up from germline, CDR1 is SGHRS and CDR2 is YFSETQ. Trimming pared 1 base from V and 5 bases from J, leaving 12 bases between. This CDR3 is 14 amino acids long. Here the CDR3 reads CASSLQEWRTEAFF. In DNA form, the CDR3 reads TGCGCCAGCAGCTTGCAGGAATGGAGGACTGAAGCTTTCTTT.

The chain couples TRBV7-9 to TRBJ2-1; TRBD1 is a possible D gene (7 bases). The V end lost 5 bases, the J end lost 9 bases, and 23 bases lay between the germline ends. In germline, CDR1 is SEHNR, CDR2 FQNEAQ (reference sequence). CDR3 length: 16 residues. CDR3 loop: CASSPRQGGSLREQFF. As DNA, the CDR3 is TGTGCCAGCAGCCCACGACAGGGAGGTAGTTTACGTGAGCAGTTCTTC. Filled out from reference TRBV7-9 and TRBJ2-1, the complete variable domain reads DTGVSQNPRHKITKRGQNVTFRCDPISEHNRLYWYRQTLGQGPEFLTYFQNEAQLEKSRLLSDRFSAERPKGSFSTLEIQRTEQGDSAMYLCASSPRQGGSLREQFFGPGTRLTVL.

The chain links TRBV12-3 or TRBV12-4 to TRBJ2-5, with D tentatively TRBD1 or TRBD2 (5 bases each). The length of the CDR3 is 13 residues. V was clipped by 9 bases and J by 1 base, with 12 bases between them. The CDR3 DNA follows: TGTGCCAGTAGGACGGGGCCCCAAGAGACCCAGTACTTC. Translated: CASRTGPQETQYF.

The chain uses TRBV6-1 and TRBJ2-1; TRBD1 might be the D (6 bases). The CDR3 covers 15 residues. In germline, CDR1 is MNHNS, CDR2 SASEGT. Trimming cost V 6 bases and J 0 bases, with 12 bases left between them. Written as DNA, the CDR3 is TGTGCCAGCAGCAAAACAGGGAGCTCCTACAATGAGCAGTTCTTC. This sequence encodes CASSKTGSSYNEQFF.

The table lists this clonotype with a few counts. The CDR3 nucleotides read TGTGCCAGCAGTGAAGAGGACAGTCCTTACGAGCAGTACTTC. Its translation is CASSEEDSPYEQYF. This chain uses TRBV12-3 or TRBV12-4 with TRBJ2-7, with D possibly TRBD1 on 6 matching bases. Trimming shortened V by 5 bases and J by 4 bases, and 15 bases separated the two germline ends. The CDR3 extends over 14 amino acids.